The 17 T cell receptor beta chains reported below all come from one sample, sequenced in a study of identical twins. A single record per CDR3 protein comes from TCRdb applying MiXCR to the 5' RACE reads. The sample carries around 1.7 million distinct CDR3 sequences, less than 40% recorded once. Sequencing used cord blood. These receptors were taken from a newborn girl in good health.

The V gene is TRBV12-3 or TRBV12-4, the J gene TRBJ1-1, with D perhaps TRBD1 (5 bases). CDR3 length equals 16 residues. V lost 1 base, J lost 1 base, and 13 bases lay in between. Here the CDR3 reads CASSLGDRRGNTEAFF. The CDR3 DNA reads TGTGCCAGCAGTTTAGGGGACCGCCGGGGGAACACTGAAGCTTTCTTT.

This clonotype was detected many times. This sequence joins TRBV10-3 and TRBJ2-7; TRBD2 agrees at 8 bases. Germline trimming cut 4 bases from V and 2 bases from J; bases unmatched to any gene: 4. Germline V gives CDR1 ENHRY, CDR2 SYGVKD. CDR3 length: 14 residues. The CDR3 coding sequence is TGTGCCATCAGTGGTTTAGCGGGAACCTACGAGCAGTACTTC. Its protein is CAISGLAGTYEQYF.

The chain couples TRBV9 to TRBJ2-3; TRBD2 aligns across 7 bases. In germline, CDR1 is SGDLS, CDR2 YYNGEE. Trimming at V came to 0 bases and at J to 5 bases, leaving 6 bases not matched to a gene. CDR3 length equals 15 residues. CDR3 loop: CASSVAGLVGDTQYF. The CDR3 region has the DNA TGTGCCAGCAGCGTAGCCGGACTAGTAGGAGATACGCAGTATTTT.

This chain connects TRBV25-1 to TRBJ2-1; 11 bases align to TRBD1. The J call may be incorrect, as the DNA end agrees better with TRBJ2-7. CDR1 is MGHDK and CDR2 is SYGVNS in the germline V gene. The CDR3 has 18 residues. Here the CDR3 reads CASRGTGGKRPSYNEQYF. The CDR3 DNA is TGTGCCAGCAGAGGGACAGGGGGGAAGCGGCCTTCCTACAATGAGCAGTACTTC.

Only a few counts were recorded for this clonotype. One end of the junction fails to match germline, which may point to a read error. The rearrangement joins TRBV20-1 to TRBJ1-6; D remains ambiguous. The germline CDR1 and CDR2 sequences are DFQATT and SNEGSKA (reference sequence). This CDR3 is built from 15 residues. The DNA for the CDR3 is TGCAGTGCCAGAGGTGCGGACGTAGGTAATTCACCCCTCCACTTT. Translating it yields CSARGADVGNSPLHF.

The rearrangement links TRBV20-1 to TRBJ2-7; 13 bases line up with TRBD2. The germline V gene encodes CDR1 DFQATT and CDR2 SNEGSKA (reference sequence). The V segment lost 5 bases and the J segment 0 bases; nucleotides outside the gene matches: 4. The CDR3 is made up of 15 amino acids. The CDR3 is CSAQGLAGNSYEQYF. The DNA of the CDR3 is TGCAGTGCTCAGGGACTAGCGGGGAACTCCTACGAGCAGTACTTC.

The rearrangement uses TRBV27 and TRBJ1-2; a weak D match, TRBD1 (6 bases). This CDR3 spans 14 amino acids. V was trimmed by 2 bases and J by 4 bases, leaving 11 bases between them. The V gene's germline CDR1 is MNHEY and CDR2 SMNVEV (reference sequence). CDR3 sequence reads: CASSLSETGYGYTF. CDR3 in DNA: TGTGCCAGCAGTTTAAGTGAGACAGGCTATGGCTACACCTTC.

The rearrangement links TRBV6-6 to TRBJ1-4; 7 positions match TRBD1. Germline CDR1 is MNHNY and CDR2 is SVGAGI (reference sequence). J lost 6 bases, V lost 2 bases, and 6 bases had no gene match. The length of the CDR3 is 15 residues. The CDR3 spells CASSYPQGVHEKLFF. CDR3 DNA sequence: TGTGCCAGCAGTTACCCCCAGGGGGTACATGAAAAACTGTTTTTT.

This chain uses TRBV3-1 with TRBJ2-5; D is possibly TRBD2 (5 bases). This CDR3 comprises 17 residues. The germline CDR1 and CDR2 sequences are LGHDT and YNNKEL (reference sequence). The V end was cut by 2 bases, the J end by 2 bases, with 18 bases between. The CDR3 loop reads CASSQRGLLPKQETQYF. The CDR3, as DNA: TGTGCCAGCAGCCAACGCGGGCTATTACCGAAACAAGAGACCCAGTACTTC.

The J gene is TRBJ2-3, the V gene TRBV7-8, with 11 bases matching TRBD2. The germline V gene has CDR1 SGHVS and CDR2 FQNEAQ. V lost 6 bases, J lost 5 bases, and 7 bases stayed unmatched. This CDR3 has 15 amino acids. The CDR3 bases are TGTGCCAGCAGATCGACTAGCGGGGAGGGAGATACGCAGTATTTT. Protein: CASRSTSGEGDTQYF.

This clonotype was observed a few times. The rearrangement uses TRBV20-1 and TRBJ2-3; 8 bases fit TRBD2. Per germline, CDR1 DFQATT and CDR2 SNEGSKA (reference sequence). With V trimmed by 7 bases and J by 1 base, 4 bases remained unmatched. The CDR3 covers 13 residues. CDR3 bases: TGCAGTGGTAGGACTAGCCGCACAGATACGCAGTATTTT. Residues: CSGRTSRTDTQYF.

The chain joins TRBV24-1 to TRBJ1-5; D call uncertain. Germline V gives CDR1 KGHDR, CDR2 SFDVKD. The CDR3 length is 13 residues. The V and J ends lost 7 bases and 5 bases respectively, with 11 bases between them. The CDR3 region is CATRGARDQPQHF. The DNA of the CDR3 is TGTGCCACCAGGGGCGCGAGGGATCAGCCCCAGCATTTT.

This clonotype was observed a handful of times. The chain employs TRBV7-9 and TRBJ1-2, with D possibly TRBD1 on 5 matching bases. CDR3 length equals 14 residues. Germline CDR1 SEHNR, CDR2 FQNEAQ (reference sequence). With 3 bases removed from V and 4 bases from J, the gap between germline ends came to 12 bases. The CDR3: CASSFGGESYGYTF. The CDR3 coding sequence is TGTGCCAGCAGCTTTGGAGGGGAGAGCTATGGCTACACCTTC.

This clonotype was seen ten or more times. The chain uses TRBV4-2 and TRBJ2-7, with TRBD2 matching 9 bases. The CDR3 is 17 amino acids. Germline V gene lookup returns CDR1 LGHNA and CDR2 YNFKEQ. The ends lost 0 bases at V and 1 base at J; junction bases unmatched: 7. The chain's CDR3 is CASSQDIKREVSYEQYF. The CDR3 nucleotides are TGTGCCAGCAGCCAAGATATCAAGCGGGAGGTGTCCTACGAGCAGTACTTC.

The gene calls are TRBV4-1 and TRBJ2-3; D gene uncertain. CDR1 is MGHRA and CDR2 is YSYEKL in the germline V gene. CDR3 size: 15 residues. V lost 3 bases, J lost 0 bases, and 10 bases lay in between. CDR3 DNA sequence: TGCGCCAGCAGCCAGACCGGTGAGAGCACAGATACGCAGTATTTT. It is translated as CASSQTGESTDTQYF.

In this sample, this clonotype turned up once. This chain links TRBV5-6 with TRBJ2-7, with 12 bases fitting TRBD2. The length of the CDR3 is 15 residues. The V and J ends lost 4 bases and 7 bases, in that order; junction bases with no gene match: 9. The V gene's germline CDR1 is SGHDT and CDR2 YYEEEE. In nucleotides, the CDR3 is TGTGCCAGCAGCGCCAGACTAGCGGGAGATGTTGAGCAGTACTTC. It yields the protein CASSARLAGDVEQYF. The full variable domain, its missing parts supplied by reference TRBV5-6 and TRBJ2-7, is DAGVTQSPTHLIKTRGQQVTLRCSPKSGHDTVSWYQQALGQGPQFIFQYYEEEERQRGNFPDRFSGHQFPNYSSELNVNALLLGDSALYLCASSARLAGDVEQYFGPGTRLTVT.

This clonotype was counted between two and nine times. The rearrangement links TRBV7-9 to TRBJ1-4; D possibly corresponds to TRBD1 (6 bases). This CDR3 is built from 18 residues. V was cut by 1 base and J by 3 bases, with 18 bases left in between. From germline, CDR1 is SEHNR and CDR2 FQNEAQ (reference sequence). The CDR3 loop reads CASSLVPIRQASNEKLFF. In DNA form, the CDR3 reads TGTGCCAGCAGCTTAGTTCCCATTCGACAGGCTTCTAATGAAAAACTGTTTTTT.